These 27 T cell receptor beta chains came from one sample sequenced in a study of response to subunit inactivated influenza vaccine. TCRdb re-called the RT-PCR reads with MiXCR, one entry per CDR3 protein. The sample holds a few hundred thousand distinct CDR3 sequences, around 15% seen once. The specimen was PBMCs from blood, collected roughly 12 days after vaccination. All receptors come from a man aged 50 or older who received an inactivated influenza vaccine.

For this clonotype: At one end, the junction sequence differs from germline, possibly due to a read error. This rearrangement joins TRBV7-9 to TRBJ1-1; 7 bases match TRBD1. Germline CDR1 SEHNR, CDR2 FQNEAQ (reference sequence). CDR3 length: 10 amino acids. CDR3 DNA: TGTGCCAGCAGCGCACGACAGGGCCCCTGG. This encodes CASSARQGPW. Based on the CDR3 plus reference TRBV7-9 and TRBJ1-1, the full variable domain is DTGVSQNPRHKITKRGQNVTFRCDPISEHNRLYWYRQTLGQGPEFLTYFQNEAQLEKSRLLSDRFSAERPKGSFSTLEIQRTEQGDSAMYLCASSARQGPWGQGTRLTVV.

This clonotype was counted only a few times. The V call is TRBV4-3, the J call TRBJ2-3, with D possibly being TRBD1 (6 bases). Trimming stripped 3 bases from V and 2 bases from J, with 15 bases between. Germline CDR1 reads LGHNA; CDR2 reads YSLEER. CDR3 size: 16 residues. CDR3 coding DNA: TGCGCCAGCAGCCATGACTACAGGGACGCCACAGATACGCAGTATTTT. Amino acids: CASSHDYRDATDTQYF.

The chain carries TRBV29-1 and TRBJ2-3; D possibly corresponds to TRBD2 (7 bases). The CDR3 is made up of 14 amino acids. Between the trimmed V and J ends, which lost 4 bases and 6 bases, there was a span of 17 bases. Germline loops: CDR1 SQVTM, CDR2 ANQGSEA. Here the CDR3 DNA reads TGCAGCGTTGGTTTCGCGGGGGCTAGGGATACGCAGTATTTT. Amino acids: CSVGFAGARDTQYF.

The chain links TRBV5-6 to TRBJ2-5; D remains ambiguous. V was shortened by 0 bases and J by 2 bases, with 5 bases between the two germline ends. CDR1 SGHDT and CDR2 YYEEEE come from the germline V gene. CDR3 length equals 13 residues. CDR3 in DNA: TGTGCCAGCAGCTTGGACAATCAAGAGACCCAGTACTTC. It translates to CASSLDNQETQYF.

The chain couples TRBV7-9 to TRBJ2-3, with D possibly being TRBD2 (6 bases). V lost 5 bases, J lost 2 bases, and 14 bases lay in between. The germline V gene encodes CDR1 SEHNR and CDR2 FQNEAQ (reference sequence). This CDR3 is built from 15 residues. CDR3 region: CASSPGTLFTDTQYF. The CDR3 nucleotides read TGTGCCAGCAGCCCGGGGACTCTATTCACAGATACGCAGTATTTT.

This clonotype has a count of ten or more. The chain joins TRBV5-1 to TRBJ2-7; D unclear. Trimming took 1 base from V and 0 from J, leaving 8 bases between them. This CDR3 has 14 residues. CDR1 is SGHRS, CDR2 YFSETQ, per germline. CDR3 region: CASSLITASYEQYF. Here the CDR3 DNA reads TGCGCCAGCAGCTTGATTACGGCCTCCTACGAGCAGTACTTC. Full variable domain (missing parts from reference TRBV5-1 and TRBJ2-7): KAGVTQTPRYLIKTRGQQVTLSCSPISGHRSVSWYQQTPGQGLQFLFEYFSETQRNKGNFPGRFSGRQFSNSRSEMNVSTLELGDSALYLCASSLITASYEQYFGPGTRLTVT.

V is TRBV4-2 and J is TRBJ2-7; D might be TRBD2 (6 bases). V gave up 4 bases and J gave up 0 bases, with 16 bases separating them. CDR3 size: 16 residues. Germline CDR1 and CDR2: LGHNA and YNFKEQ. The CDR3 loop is CASSPRDSRPSYEQYF. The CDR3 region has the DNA TGTGCCAGCAGCCCCCGGGACTCCCGTCCCTCCTACGAGCAGTACTTC.

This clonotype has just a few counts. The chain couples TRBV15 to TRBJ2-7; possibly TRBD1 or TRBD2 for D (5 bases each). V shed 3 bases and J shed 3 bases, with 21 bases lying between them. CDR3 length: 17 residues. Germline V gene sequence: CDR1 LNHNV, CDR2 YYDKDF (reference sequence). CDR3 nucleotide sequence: TGTGCCACCAGCAGGGATTACAGGCCCCGAGGGATCTACGAGCAGTACTTC. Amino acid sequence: CATSRDYRPRGIYEQYF.

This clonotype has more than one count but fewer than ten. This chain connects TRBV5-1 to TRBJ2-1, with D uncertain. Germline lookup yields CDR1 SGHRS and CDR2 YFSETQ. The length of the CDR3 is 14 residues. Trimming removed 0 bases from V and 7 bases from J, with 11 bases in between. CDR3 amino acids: CASSLVAHNNEQFF. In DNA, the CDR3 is TGCGCCAGCAGCTTGGTGGCTCATAATAATGAGCAGTTCTTC. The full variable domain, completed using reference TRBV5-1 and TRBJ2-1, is KAGVTQTPRYLIKTRGQQVTLSCSPISGHRSVSWYQQTPGQGLQFLFEYFSETQRNKGNFPGRFSGRQFSNSRSEMNVSTLELGDSALYLCASSLVAHNNEQFFGPGTRLTVL.

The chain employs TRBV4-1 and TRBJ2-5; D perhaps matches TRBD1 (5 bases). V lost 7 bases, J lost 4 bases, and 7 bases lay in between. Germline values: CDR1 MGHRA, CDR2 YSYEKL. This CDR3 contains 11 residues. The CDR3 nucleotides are TGCGCCAGCAAGGGGCGAGAGACCCAGTACTTC. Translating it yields CASKGRETQYF.

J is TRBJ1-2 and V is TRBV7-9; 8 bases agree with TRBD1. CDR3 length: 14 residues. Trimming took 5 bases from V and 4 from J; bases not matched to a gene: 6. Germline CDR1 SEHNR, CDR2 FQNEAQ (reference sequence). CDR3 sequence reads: CASSPGQGLYGYTF. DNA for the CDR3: TGTGCCAGCAGCCCCGGACAGGGCCTCTATGGCTACACCTTC. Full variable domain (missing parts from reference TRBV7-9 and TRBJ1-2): DTGVSQNPRHKITKRGQNVTFRCDPISEHNRLYWYRQTLGQGPEFLTYFQNEAQLEKSRLLSDRFSAERPKGSFSTLEIQRTEQGDSAMYLCASSPGQGLYGYTFGSGTRLTVV.

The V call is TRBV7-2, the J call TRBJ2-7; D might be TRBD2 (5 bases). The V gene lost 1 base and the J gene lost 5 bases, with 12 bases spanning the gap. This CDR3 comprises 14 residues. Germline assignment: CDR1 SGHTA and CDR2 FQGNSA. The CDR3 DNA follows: TGTGCCAGCAGCTTAGTCCTAGCTACCCACGAGCAGTACTTC. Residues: CASSLVLATHEQYF.

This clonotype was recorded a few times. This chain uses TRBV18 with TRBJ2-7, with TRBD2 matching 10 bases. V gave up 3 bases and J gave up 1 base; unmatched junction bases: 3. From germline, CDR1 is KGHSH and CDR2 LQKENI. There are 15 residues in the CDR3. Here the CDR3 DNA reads TGTGCCAGCTCACCTCCGGGACTAGCGTCCTACGAGCAGTACTTC. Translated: CASSPPGLASYEQYF.

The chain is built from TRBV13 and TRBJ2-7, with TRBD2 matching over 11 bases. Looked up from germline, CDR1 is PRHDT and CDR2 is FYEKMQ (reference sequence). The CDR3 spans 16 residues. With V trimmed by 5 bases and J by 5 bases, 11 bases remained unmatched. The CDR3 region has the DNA TGTGCCAGCAGCACCCGAACTAGCGGGAGAGGCCACGAGCAGTACTTC. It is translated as CASSTRTSGRGHEQYF.

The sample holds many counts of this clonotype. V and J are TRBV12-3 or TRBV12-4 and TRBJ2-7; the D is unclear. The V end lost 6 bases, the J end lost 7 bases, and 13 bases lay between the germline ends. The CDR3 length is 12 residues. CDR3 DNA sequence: TGTGCCAGCAGAGCTTCCCTGGGTGAGCAGTACTTC. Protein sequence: CASRASLGEQYF.

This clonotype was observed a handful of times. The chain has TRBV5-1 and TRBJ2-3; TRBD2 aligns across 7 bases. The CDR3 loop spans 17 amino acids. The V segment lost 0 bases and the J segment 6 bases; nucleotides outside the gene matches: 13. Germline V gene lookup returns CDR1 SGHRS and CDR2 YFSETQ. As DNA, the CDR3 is TGCGCCAGCAGCTTGGCCGGGGGTGCGGGAGTGAGGGATACGCAGTATTTT. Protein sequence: CASSLAGGAGVRDTQYF.

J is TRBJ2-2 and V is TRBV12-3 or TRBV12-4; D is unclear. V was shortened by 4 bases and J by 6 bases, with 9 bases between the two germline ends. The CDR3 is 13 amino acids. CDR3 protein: CASSYDGPGELFF. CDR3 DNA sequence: TGTGCCAGCAGTTACGACGGCCCCGGGGAGCTGTTTTTT.

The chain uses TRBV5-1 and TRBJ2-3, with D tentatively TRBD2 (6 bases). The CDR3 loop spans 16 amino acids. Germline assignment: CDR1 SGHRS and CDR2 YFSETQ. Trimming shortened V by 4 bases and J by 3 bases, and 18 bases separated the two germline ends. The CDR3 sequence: CASSRTVGGRTDTQYF. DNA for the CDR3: TGCGCCAGCAGCCGCACGGTAGGAGGGAGGACAGATACGCAGTATTTT.

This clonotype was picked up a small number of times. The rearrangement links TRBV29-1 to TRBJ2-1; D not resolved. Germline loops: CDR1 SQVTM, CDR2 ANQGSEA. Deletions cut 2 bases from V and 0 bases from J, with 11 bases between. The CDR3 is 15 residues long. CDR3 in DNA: TGCAGCGTTGAAAGCCGGCTGAGCTCCTACAATGAGCAGTTCTTC. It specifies CSVESRLSSYNEQFF.

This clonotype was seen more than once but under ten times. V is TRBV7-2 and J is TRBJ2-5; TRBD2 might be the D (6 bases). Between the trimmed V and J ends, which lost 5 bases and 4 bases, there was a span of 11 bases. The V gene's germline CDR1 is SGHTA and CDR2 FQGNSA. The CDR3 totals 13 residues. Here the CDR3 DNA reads TGTGCCAGCAGCGATCAGGGAGGAGAGACCCAGTACTTC. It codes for CASSDQGGETQYF.

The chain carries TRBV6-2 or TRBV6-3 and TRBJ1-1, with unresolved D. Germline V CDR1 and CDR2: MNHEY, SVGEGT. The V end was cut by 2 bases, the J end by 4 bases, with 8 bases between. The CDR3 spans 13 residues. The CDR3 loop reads CASSYGLGTEAFF. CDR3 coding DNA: TGTGCCAGCAGTTACGGCCTAGGCACTGAAGCTTTCTTT.

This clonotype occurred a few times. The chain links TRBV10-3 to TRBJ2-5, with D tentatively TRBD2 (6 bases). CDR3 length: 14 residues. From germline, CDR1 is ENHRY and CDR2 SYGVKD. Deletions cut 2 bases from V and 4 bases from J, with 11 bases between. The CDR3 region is CAISERRVRETQYF. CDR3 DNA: TGTGCCATCAGTGAGAGGAGGGTAAGAGAGACCCAGTACTTC.

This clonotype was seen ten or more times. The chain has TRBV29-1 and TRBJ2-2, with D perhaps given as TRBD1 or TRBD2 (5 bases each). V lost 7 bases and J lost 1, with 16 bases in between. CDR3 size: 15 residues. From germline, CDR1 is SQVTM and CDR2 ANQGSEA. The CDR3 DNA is TGCAGCGCTCGCTCGGGGACGGTGAACACCGGGGAGCTGTTTTTT. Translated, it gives CSARSGTVNTGELFF.

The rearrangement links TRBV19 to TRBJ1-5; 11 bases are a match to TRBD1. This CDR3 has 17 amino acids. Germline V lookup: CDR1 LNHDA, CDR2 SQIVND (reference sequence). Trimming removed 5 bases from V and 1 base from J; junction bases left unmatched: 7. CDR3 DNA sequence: TGTGCCAGTAGTGTCCGGGACAGGGGGGGGAGCAATCAGCCCCAGCATTTT. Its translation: CASSVRDRGGSNQPQHF.

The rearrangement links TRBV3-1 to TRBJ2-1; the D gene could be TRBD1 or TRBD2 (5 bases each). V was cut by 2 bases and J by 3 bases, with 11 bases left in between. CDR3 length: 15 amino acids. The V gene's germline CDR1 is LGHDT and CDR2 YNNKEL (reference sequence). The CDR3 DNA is TGTGCCAGCAGCCAACCAGGGACCCTCTACAATGAGCAGTTCTTC. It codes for CASSQPGTLYNEQFF.

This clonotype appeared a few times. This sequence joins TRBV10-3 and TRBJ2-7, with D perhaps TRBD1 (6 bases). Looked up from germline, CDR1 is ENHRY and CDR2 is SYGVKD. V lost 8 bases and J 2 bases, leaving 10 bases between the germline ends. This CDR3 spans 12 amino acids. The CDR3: CAIWGQPYEQYF. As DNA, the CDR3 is TGTGCCATCTGGGGACAACCCTACGAGCAGTACTTC.

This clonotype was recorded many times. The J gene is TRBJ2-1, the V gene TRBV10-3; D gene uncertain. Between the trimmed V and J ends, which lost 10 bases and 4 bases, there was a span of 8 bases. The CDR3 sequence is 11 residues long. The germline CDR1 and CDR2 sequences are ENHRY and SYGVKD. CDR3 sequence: CATGQYNEQFF. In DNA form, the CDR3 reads TGTGCCACCGGCCAATACAATGAGCAGTTCTTC.